The clone carrying this TCR beta chain was seen repeatedly, ten times or more. Its target is unknown. A read error may produce the germline difference seen at one junction end. This specimen belongs to a study of T-cell memory formation after mild COVID-19. TCRdb reprocessed the 5' RACE reads via MiXCR and lists one record per CDR3 protein. This sample has about 90,000 distinct CDR3 sequences; roughly 15% occur once, and the top ten carry roughly two fifths. Study-wide points: Clones from the second wave (peaking day 37) had unconfirmed SARS-CoV-2 specificity.

CDR1 is SGHTA, CDR2 FQGNSA, per germline. The CDR3 consists of 11 residues. The sample was PBMCs or a T cell subset sorted from them (not recorded which). The receptor's source is a man aged 18-30 years who had mild COVID-19 (a few samples of this study predate the infection). Cell type and time point are not known. The V call is TRBV7-2, the J call TRBJ2-5; D not certain. CDR3 region: CASSLLLDPTF. The CDR3 DNA reads as TGTGCCAGCAGCTTGTTGCTTGACCCCACCTTC.